The present entry profiles one TCR beta chain with its context. What antigen it recognizes has not been identified. Base quality data are lacking; no much larger clone is found one base away. Libraries came from PCR. Sequencing instrument: Illumina HiSeq 2500. TCR library preparation used molecular barcoding, with unique molecular identifiers applied to normalize quantification of the TCRbeta repertoire. The raw public data were reprocessed by TCRdb itself: fastp quality trimming at Q25, MiXCR clonotype calling, in-frame beta chains only. Each entry is one CDR3 protein sequence, shown with its most common DNA and genes. This sample lists fewer than 700,000 distinct CDR3 sequences; over 10% were detected once. The top ten constitute roughly 2.3% of the sample. These data are taken from a study of T-cell reconstitution after alpha-beta-depleted transplantation in children (TCRdb year 2016). General notes on the study: Using TCR repertoire profiling, the study followed T-cell immune reconstitution in a quantitative way in children after TCRalphabeta/CD19-depleted allogeneic hematopoietic cell transplantation. Study-level results and caveats: Over the following months the frequencies of hyperexpanded clones went down, and after one year T-cell counts and TCRbeta diversity were mostly credited to newly produced T cells. The high TCRbeta diversity at day 60 in some patients was ascribed to recipient T cells and intrathymic progenitors that had survived conditioning. About two months after transplant, the apparently early recovery of alphabetaT-cell counts reportedly depended on just several hundred clones that had expanded rapidly and came from non-depleted graft cells.

Measured from the cysteine to the phenylalanine, the CDR3 is 16 residues long. The only DNA kept is the CDR3, 48 bases in frame from the first base. The germline V gene (reference sequence) sets CDR1 to DFQATT and CDR2 to SNEGSKA. The trim is 0 bases for V and 0 bases for J, with a gap of 13 bases between the germline ends. The label giving this sample's treatment or condition can be read as: allogeneic hematopoietic cell transplantation with graft depleted of TCRalphabeta T cells and CD19 B cells. TCRalphabeta/CD19-depleted allogeneic hematopoietic cell grafts were given to the transplant recipients, all of whom were children.

The TCR originated in a male patient younger than 18 who had a stem cell transplant for acute myeloid leukemia, so the T cells may come from the graft donor. The sequencing here drew on PBMCs, mostly from graft donor cells, taken 360 days after TCRalphabeta/CD19-depleted stem cell transplant. The chain is assembled from TRBV20-1 and TRBJ2-3; the D segment could be TRBD1, given 6 matching bases. The DNA is TGCAGTGCTAGAGATAGGGACAAAGAGAGCACAGATACGCAGTATTTT. Translated, it gives CSARDRDKESTDTQYF.